These 12 T cell receptor beta chains originate from one sample sequenced in a study of blood T cell repertoires in COVID-19. Libraries were prepared by immunoSEQ multiplex PCR; TCRdb keeps only in-frame clonotypes and omits some of them. The sample has some 62,000 clones, 88% seen once. The sequenced sample consisted of peripheral blood. Receptors were obtained from a human donor in a cohort sampled during active COVID-19.

This sequence joins TRBV11-2 and TRBJ2-7, with TRBD2 matching 9 bases. CDR1 and CDR2 from the germline V gene are SGHAT and FQNNGV. Losses at the gene ends were 4 bases for V and 2 bases for J; bases not matched to a gene: 6. The CDR3 runs to 15 residues. CDR3 bases: TGTGCCAGCAGCTCGGTAGCGGGAGCCACCTACGAGCAGTACTTC. Amino acid sequence: CASSSVAGATYEQYF.

The sample holds a few counts of this clone. The rearrangement uses TRBV6-6 and TRBJ1-2; possible D gene TRBD1, 5 bases. From germline, CDR1 is MNHNY and CDR2 SVGAGI (reference sequence). The CDR3 has 15 amino acids. V was clipped by 3 bases and J by 4 bases, with 15 bases between them. The CDR3 loop is CASSYGQGRSYGYTF. The CDR3 nucleotides read TGTGCCAGCAGTTATGGCCAGGGAAGAAGCTATGGCTACACCTTC.

The rearrangement links TRBV4-1 to TRBJ2-3; 7 bases line up with TRBD2. The V gene's germline CDR1 is MGHRA and CDR2 YSYEKL. The ends lost 1 base at V and 7 bases at J; junction bases unmatched: 14. The CDR3 runs to 17 residues. CDR3 amino acids: CASSQAPSETSFNTQYF. The CDR3 DNA follows: TGCGCCAGCAGCCAAGCTCCTTCGGAGACTAGCTTCAATACGCAGTATTTT.

The chain is built from TRBV10-2 and TRBJ2-7; D perhaps matches TRBD1 (6 bases). Looked up from germline, CDR1 is WSHSY and CDR2 is SAAADI. The CDR3 length is 14 residues. V was pared by 9 bases and J by 0 bases, with 15 bases between. Here the CDR3 reads CASVLGASSYEQYF. CDR3 sequence (DNA): TGCGCCAGTGTGCTGGGGGCCTCCTCCTACGAGCAGTACTTC.

This rearrangement joins TRBV3-1 (or the pseudogene TRBV3-2) to TRBJ2-7, with 10 bases identical to TRBD2. Germline values: CDR1 LGHDT, CDR2 YNNKEL (reference sequence). The CDR3 covers 18 residues. V dropped 3 bases and J dropped 2; count of bases not matched to a gene: 13. This CDR3 is CASSHTSGTPKITYEQYF. The CDR3 DNA is TGTGCCAGCAGCCATACTAGCGGGACGCCCAAAATCACCTACGAGCAGTACTTC.

A few counts support this clone. The chain employs TRBV7-2 and TRBJ1-5; TRBD1 is a possible D gene (5 bases). The CDR3 is 15 residues long. Deletions cut 6 bases from V and 5 bases from J, with 17 bases between. CDR1 is SGHTA, CDR2 FQGNSA, per germline. CDR3 amino acids: CASRHSAGGDQPQHF. The CDR3 DNA sequence: TGTGCCAGCAGACACTCGGCGGGAGGGGATCAGCCCCAGCATTTT.

V and J are TRBV20-1 and TRBJ2-7; no clear D. The CDR3 extends over 11 amino acids. Per germline, CDR1 DFQATT and CDR2 SNEGSKA (reference sequence). Trimming took 6 bases from V and 4 from J, leaving 10 bases between them. CDR3 in DNA: TGCAGTGCCGCCTTAGCTTACGAGCAGTACTTC. Translated, it gives CSAALAYEQYF.

The rearrangement joins TRBV18 to TRBJ2-1; 9 nucleotides line up with TRBD2. Germline lookup yields CDR1 KGHSH and CDR2 LQKENI. The CDR3 loop spans 17 amino acids. The junction had 10 bases not matched to a gene; V was cut back by 0 bases and J by 7 bases. CDR3: CASSPPTSGRAKNEQFF. In nucleotides, the CDR3 is TGTGCCAGCTCACCACCGACTAGCGGACGAGCGAAGAATGAGCAGTTCTTC.

V and J are TRBV2 and TRBJ1-4; 11 bases are shared with TRBD1. V shed 5 bases, J shed 7 bases, and the junction held 15 bases outside the gene matches. The CDR3 extends over 18 amino acids. From germline, CDR1 is SNHLY and CDR2 FYNNEI. CDR3 coding DNA: TGTGCCAGCAGTAAAAGTCCCGGGACAGGGGGAAGTGGTGAAAAACTGTTTTTT. This translates into CASSKSPGTGGSGEKLFF.

This clone was recorded only once. This chain links TRBV3-1 (or the pseudogene TRBV3-2) with TRBJ2-5; D ambiguous. Germline V gene lookup returns CDR1 LGHDT and CDR2 YNNKEL (reference sequence). V was cut by 5 bases and J by 0 bases, with 10 bases left in between. This CDR3 is built from 14 residues. This CDR3 reads CASSFTEYQETQYF. As DNA, the CDR3 is TGTGCCAGCAGCTTTACAGAATACCAAGAGACCCAGTACTTC.

The rearrangement links TRBV2 to TRBJ1-2, with D possibly TRBD1 on 6 matching bases. Germline V gene data show CDR1 as SNHLY and CDR2 as FYNNEI. CDR3 size: 13 residues. Trimming shortened V by 6 bases and J by 9 bases, and 17 bases separated the two germline ends. As DNA, the CDR3 is TGTGCCAGCAGGTGGACAGCCGGACGTAGCTACACCTTC. It codes for CASRWTAGRSYTF.

The CDR3 protein is CASSPGTGTNEQFF. CDR3 bases: TGTGCCAGCAGCCCCGGGACAGGGACTAATGAGCAGTTCTTC. This chain joins TRBV7-2 and TRBJ2-1, with 9 bases aligning to TRBD1. Germline CDR1 reads SGHTA; CDR2 reads FQGNSA. V trimming: 5 bases; J trimming: 7 bases; junction bases outside the gene matches: 6. The CDR3 length is 14 residues. The full variable domain, its missing parts supplied by reference TRBV7-2 and TRBJ2-1, is GAGVSQSPSNKVTEKGKDVELRCDPISGHTALYWYRQSLGQGLEFLIYFQGNSAPDKSGLPSDRFSAERTGGSVSTLTIQRTQQEDSAVYLCASSPGTGTNEQFFGPGTRLTVL.